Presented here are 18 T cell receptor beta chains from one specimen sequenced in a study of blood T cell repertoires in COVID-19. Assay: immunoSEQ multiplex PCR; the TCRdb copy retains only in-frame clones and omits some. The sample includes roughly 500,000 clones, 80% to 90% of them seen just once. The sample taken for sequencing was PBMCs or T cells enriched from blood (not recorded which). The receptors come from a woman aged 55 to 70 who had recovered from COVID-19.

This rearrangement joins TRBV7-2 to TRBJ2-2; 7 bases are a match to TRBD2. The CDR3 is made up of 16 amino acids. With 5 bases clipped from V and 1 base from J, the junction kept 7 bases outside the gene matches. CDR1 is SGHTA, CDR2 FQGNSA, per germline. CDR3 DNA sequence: TGTGCCAGCAGCCCGACCGGGACTAAGAACACCGGGGAGCTGTTTTTT. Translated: CASSPTGTKNTGELFF. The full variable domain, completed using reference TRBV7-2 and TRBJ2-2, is GAGVSQSPSNKVTEKGKDVELRCDPISGHTALYWYRQSLGQGLEFLIYFQGNSAPDKSGLPSDRFSAERTGGSVSTLTIQRTQQEDSAVYLCASSPTGTKNTGELFFGEGSRLTVL.

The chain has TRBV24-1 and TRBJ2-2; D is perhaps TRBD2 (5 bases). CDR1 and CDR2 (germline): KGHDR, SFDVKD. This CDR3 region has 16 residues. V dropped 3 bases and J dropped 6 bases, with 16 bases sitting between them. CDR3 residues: CATSDSEDFRSGELFF. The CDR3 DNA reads TGTGCCACCAGTGATAGTGAGGACTTCAGGTCCGGGGAGCTGTTTTTT.

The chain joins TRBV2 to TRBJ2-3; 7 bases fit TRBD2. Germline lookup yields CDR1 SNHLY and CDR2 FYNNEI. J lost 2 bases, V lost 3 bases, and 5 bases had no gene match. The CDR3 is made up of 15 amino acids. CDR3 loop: CASSETGGYTDTQYF. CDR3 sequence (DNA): TGTGCCAGCAGTGAGACGGGGGGATACACAGATACGCAGTATTTT.

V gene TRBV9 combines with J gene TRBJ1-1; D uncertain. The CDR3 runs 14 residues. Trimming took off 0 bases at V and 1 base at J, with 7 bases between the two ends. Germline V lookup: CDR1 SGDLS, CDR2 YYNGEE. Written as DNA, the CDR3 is TGTGCCAGCAGCGTAGCCACGGGGAACACTGAAGCTTTCTTT. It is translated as CASSVATGNTEAFF.

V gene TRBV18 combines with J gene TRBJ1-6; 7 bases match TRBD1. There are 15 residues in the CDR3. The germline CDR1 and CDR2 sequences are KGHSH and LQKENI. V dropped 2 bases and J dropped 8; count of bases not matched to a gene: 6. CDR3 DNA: TGTGCCAGCTCACCAGTGGGACAGCCAGATTCACCCCTCCACTTT. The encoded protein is CASSPVGQPDSPLHF.

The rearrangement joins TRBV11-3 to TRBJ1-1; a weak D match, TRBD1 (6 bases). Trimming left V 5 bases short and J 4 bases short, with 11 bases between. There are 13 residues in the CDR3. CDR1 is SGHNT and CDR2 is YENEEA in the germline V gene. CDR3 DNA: TGTGCCAGCAGCCCTACAGGGTCCACTGAAGCTTTCTTT. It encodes CASSPTGSTEAFF.

The CDR3 DNA is TGTGCCAGCAGCTTAGGAGGACCCCGGGTCCGATATGGCTACACCTTC. Amino acids: CASSLGGPRVRYGYTF. This chain links TRBV5-4 with TRBJ1-2; the D is unclear. Trimming took off 2 bases at V and 5 bases at J, with 19 bases between the two ends. CDR1 and CDR2 from the germline V gene are SGHNT and YYREEE (reference sequence). The CDR3 sequence is 16 residues long.

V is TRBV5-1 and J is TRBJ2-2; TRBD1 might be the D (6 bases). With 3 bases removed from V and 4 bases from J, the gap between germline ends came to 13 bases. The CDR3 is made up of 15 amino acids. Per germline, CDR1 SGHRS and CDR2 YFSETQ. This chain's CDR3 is CASSSGQLTTGELFF. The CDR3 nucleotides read TGCGCCAGCAGCTCTGGACAGTTAACCACCGGGGAGCTGTTTTTT.

CDR3 sequence reads: CAWRSGNNSPLHF. The CDR3 DNA reads as TGTGCCTGGAGAAGCGGGAATAATTCACCCCTCCACTTT. V usage is TRBV30 and J usage is TRBJ1-6; D call uncertain. The germline V gene encodes CDR1 GTSNPN and CDR2 SVGIG (reference sequence). Trimming removed 3 bases from V and 5 bases from J, with 8 bases in between. The CDR3 covers 13 residues.

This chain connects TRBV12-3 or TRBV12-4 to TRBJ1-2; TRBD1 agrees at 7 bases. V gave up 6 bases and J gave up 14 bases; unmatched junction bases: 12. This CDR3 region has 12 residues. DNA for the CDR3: TGTGCCAGCAGGTACACTGCGGGACAGACTACCTTC. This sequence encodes CASRYTAGQTTF.

CDR3 region: CATSRGIQGWAEAFF. For the CDR3, the DNA is TGTGCCACCAGCAGGGGCATACAGGGCTGGGCTGAAGCTTTCTTT. V and J are TRBV15 and TRBJ1-1; D might be TRBD1 (6 bases). Looked up from germline, CDR1 is LNHNV and CDR2 is YYDKDF (reference sequence). The CDR3 loop spans 15 amino acids. The ends were cut back, 3 bases at V and 6 bases at J, with 17 bases in the middle. The variable domain in full, with the rest retrieved from reference TRBV15 and TRBJ1-1, is DAMVIQNPRYQVTQFGKPVTLSCSQTLNHNVMYWYQQKSSQAPKLLFHYYDKDFNNEADTPDNFQSRRPNTSFCFLDIRSPGLGDTAMYLCATSRGIQGWAEAFFGQGTRLTVV.

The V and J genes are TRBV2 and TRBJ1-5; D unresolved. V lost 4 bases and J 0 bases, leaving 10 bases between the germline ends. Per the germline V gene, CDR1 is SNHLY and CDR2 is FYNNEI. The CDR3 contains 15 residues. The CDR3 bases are TGTGCCAGCAGTGCACAGAGATATAGCAATCAGCCCCAGCATTTT. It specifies CASSAQRYSNQPQHF.

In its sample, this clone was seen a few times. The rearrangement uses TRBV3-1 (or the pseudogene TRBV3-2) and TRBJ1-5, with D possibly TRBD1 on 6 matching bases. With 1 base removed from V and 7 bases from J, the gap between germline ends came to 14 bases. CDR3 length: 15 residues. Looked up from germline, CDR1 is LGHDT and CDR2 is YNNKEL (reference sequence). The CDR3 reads CASSQGSAGVQPQHF. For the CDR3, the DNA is TGTGCCAGCAGCCAAGGGTCTGCAGGGGTCCAGCCCCAGCATTTT.

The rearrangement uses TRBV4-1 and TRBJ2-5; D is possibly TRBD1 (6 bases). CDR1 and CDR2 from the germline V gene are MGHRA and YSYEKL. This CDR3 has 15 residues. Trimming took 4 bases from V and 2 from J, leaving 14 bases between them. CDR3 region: CASSPPTRGQETQYF. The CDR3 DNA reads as TGCGCCAGCAGCCCCCCAACGAGGGGGCAAGAGACCCAGTACTTC.

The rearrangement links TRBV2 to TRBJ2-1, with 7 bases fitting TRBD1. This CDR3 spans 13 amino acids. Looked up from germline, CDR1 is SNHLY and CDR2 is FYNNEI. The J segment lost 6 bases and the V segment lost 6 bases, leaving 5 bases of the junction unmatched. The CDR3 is CASSGRGSNEQFF. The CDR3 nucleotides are TGTGCCAGCAGCGGCAGGGGGTCCAATGAGCAGTTCTTC. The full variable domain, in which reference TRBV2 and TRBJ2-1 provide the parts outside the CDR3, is EPEVTQTPSHQVTQMGQEVILRCVPISNHLYFYWYRQILGQKVEFLVSFYNNEISEKSEIFDDQFSVERPDGSNFTLKIRSTKLEDSAMYFCASSGRGSNEQFFGPGTRLTVL.

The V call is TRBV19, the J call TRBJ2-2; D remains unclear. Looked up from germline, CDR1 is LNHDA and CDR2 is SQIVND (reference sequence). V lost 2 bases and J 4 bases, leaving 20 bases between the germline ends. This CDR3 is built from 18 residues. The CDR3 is CASSIWSVLLGATGELFF. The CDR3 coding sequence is TGTGCCAGTAGTATATGGTCGGTACTATTAGGAGCCACCGGGGAGCTGTTTTTT.

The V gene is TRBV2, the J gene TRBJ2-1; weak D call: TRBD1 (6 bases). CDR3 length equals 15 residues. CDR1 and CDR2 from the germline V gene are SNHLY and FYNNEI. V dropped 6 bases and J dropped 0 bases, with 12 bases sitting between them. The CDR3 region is CASSTGMSSYNEQFF. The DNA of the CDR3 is TGTGCCAGCAGCACAGGGATGAGCTCCTACAATGAGCAGTTCTTC.

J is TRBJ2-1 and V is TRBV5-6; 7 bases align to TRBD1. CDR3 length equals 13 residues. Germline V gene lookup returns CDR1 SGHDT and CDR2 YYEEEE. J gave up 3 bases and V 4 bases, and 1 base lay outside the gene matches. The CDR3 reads CASSQGVYNEQFF. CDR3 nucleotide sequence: TGTGCCAGCAGCCAGGGGGTCTACAATGAGCAGTTCTTC.